This TCR beta chain was recovered during a study of blood T cell repertoires in COVID-19. Clones were sequenced by immunoSEQ multiplex PCR, and TCRdb holds only the in-frame ones, with some missing. The data contain about 210,000 clones, over 70% of them singletons. Germline V lookup: CDR1 SNHLY, CDR2 FYNNEI. The V segment lost 4 bases and the J segment 4 bases; nucleotides outside the gene matches: 0. CDR3 size: 12 residues. With respect to this clone: The same CDR3 is also encoded by other DNA sequences in this sample.

The sequenced sample was peripheral blood. The chain is built from TRBV2 and TRBJ2-5; 7 bases fit TRBD1. This sequence originates from a middle-aged man with active or convalescent COVID-19. For the CDR3, the DNA is TGTGCCAGCAGTGGACAGGGAGAGACCCAGTACTTC. Translating gives CASSGQGETQYF.